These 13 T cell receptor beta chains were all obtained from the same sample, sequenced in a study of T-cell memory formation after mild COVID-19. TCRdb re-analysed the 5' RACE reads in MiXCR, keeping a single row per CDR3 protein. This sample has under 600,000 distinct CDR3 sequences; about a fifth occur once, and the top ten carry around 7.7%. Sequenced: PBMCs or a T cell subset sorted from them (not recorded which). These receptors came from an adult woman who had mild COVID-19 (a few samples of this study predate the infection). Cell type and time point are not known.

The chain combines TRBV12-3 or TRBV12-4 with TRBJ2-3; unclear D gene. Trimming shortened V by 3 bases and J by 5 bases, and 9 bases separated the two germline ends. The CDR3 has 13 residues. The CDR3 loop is CASSFNRIDTQYF. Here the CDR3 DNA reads TGTGCCAGCAGTTTTAATCGCATAGATACGCAGTATTTT.

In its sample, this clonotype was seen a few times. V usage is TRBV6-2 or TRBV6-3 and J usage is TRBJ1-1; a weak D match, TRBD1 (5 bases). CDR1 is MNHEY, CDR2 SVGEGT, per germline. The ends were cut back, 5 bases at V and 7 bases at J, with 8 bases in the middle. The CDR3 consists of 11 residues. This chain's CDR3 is CASSRRGEAFF. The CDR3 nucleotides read TGTGCCAGCAGTCGGAGGGGTGAAGCTTTCTTT.

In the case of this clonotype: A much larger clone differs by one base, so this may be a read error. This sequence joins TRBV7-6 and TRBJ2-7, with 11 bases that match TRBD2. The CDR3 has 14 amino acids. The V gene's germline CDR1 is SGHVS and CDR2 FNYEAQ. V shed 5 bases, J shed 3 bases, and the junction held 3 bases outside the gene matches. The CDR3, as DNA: TGTGCCAGCAGCCGCGGGACTAGCGGCTACGAGCAGTACTTC. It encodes CASSRGTSGYEQYF.

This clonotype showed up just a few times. The CDR3 is CASSPPAFSGRASKSYNEQFF. The DNA of the CDR3 is TGTGCCAGCTCACCTCCCGCATTTAGCGGGAGGGCCTCGAAAAGCTACAATGAGCAGTTCTTC. The chain is built from TRBV18 and TRBJ2-1; TRBD2 matches at 11 bases. With V trimmed by 3 bases and J by 3 bases, 19 bases remained unmatched. The germline V gene has CDR1 KGHSH and CDR2 LQKENI. This CDR3 has 21 amino acids.

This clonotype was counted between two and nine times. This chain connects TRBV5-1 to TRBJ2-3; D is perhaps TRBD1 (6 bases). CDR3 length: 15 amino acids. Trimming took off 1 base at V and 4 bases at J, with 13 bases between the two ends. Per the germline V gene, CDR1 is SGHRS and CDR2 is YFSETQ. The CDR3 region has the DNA TGCGCCAGCAGCTTGAAGCTAGGGACACCAGATACGCAGTATTTT. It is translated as CASSLKLGTPDTQYF.

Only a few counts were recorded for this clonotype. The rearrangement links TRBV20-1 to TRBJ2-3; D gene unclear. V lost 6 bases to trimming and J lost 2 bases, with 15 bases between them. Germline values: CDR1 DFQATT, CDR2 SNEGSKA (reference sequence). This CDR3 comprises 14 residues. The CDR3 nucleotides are TGCAGTGCACCAAATTACCAGGCCACAGATACGCAGTATTTT. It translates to CSAPNYQATDTQYF.

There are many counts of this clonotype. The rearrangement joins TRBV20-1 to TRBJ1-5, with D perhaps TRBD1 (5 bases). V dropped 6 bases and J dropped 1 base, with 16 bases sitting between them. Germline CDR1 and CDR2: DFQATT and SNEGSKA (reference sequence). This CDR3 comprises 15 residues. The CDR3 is CSAGGPPRSNQPQHF. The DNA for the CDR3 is TGCAGTGCCGGGGGACCGCCAAGGAGCAATCAGCCCCAGCATTTT.

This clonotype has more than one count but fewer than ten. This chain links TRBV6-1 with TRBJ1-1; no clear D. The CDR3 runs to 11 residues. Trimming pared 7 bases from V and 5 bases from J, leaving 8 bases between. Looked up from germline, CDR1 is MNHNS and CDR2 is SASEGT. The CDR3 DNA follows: TGTGCCAGCAAAATCGTGACTGAAGCTTTCTTT. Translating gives CASKIVTEAFF.

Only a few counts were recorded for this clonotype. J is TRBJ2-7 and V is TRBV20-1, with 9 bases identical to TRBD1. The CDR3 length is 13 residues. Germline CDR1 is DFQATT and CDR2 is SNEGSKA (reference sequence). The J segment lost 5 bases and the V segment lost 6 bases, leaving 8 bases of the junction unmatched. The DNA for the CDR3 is TGCAGTGCGGACAGGGGAGGTATGAACGAGCAGTACTTC. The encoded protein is CSADRGGMNEQYF.

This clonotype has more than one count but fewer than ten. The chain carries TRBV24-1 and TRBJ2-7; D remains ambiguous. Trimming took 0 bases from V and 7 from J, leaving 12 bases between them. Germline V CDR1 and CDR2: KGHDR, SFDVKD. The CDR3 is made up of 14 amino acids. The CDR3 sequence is CATSDLSPDGEQYF. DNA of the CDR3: TGTGCCACCAGTGATTTGTCCCCTGACGGAGAGCAGTACTTC.

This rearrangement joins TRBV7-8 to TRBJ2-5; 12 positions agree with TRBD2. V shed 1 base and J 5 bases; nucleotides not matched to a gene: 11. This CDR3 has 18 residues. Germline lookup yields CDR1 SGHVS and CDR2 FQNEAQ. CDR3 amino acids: CASSLVASSGGARETQYF. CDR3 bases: TGTGCCAGCAGCTTAGTGGCCTCTAGCGGGGGGGCCAGGGAGACCCAGTACTTC.

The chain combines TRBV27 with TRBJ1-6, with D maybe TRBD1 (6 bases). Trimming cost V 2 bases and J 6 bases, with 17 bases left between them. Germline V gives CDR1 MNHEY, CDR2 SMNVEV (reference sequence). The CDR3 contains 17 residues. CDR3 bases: TGTGCCAGCAGTTTAAAGGGGGGGCATATAGGTAATTCACCCCTCCACTTT. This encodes CASSLKGGHIGNSPLHF.

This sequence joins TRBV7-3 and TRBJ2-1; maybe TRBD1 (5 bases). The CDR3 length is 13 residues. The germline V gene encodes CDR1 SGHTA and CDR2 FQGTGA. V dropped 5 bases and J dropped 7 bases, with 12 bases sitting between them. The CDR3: CASSQGPKNEQFF. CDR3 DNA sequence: TGTGCCAGCAGCCAGGGTCCAAAAAATGAGCAGTTCTTC.